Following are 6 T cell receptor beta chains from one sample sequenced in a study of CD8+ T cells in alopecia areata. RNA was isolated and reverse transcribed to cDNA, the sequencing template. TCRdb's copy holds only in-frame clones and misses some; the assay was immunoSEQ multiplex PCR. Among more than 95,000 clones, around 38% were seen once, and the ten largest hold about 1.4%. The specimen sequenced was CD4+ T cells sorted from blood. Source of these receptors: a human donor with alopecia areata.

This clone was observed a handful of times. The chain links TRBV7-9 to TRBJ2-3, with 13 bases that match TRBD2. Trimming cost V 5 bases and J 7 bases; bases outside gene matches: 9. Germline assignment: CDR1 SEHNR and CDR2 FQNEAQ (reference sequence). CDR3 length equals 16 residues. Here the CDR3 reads CASSPLAGGAMNTQYF. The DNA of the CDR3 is TGTGCCAGCAGCCCACTAGCGGGGGGGGCCATGAATACGCAGTATTTT.

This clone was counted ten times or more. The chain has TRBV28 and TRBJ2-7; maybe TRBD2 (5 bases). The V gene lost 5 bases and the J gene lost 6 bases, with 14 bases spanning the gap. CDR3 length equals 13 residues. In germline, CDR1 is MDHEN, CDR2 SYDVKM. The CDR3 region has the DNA TGTGCCAGCAGTCCGACTATAGCCAGCGAGCAGTACTTC. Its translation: CASSPTIASEQYF.

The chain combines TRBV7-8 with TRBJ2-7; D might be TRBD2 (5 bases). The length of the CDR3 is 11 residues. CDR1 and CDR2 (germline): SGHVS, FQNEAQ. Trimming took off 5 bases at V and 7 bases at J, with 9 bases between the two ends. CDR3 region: CASSHPGEQYF. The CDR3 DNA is TGTGCCAGCAGCCACCCGGGGGAGCAGTACTTC.

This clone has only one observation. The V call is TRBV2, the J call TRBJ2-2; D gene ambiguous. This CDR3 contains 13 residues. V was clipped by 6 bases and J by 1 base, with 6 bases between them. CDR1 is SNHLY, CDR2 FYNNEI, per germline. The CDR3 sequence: CASRTVNTGELFF. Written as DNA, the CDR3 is TGTGCCAGCAGAACAGTGAACACCGGGGAGCTGTTTTTT. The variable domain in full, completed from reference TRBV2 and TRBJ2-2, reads EPEVTQTPSHQVTQMGQEVILRCVPISNHLYFYWYRQILGQKVEFLVSFYNNEISEKSEIFDDQFSVERPDGSNFTLKIRSTKLEDSAMYFCASRTVNTGELFFGEGSRLTVL.

In DNA, the CDR3 is TGCAGCGTTTCTCGGTCCGACGATGAGCAGTTCTTC. Translation gives CSVSRSDDEQFF. This chain uses TRBV29-1 with TRBJ2-1; D is unclear. The length of the CDR3 is 12 residues. The germline V and J ends were trimmed by 5 bases and 8 bases, with 13 bases remaining between them. CDR1 is SQVTM and CDR2 is ANQGSEA in the germline V gene.

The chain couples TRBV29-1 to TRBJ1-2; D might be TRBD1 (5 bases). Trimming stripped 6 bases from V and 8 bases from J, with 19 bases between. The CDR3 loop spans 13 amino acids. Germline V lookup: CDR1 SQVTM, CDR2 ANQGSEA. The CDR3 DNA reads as TGCAGCGTCGGAACCTCGGGGCTTAGGGGCTACACCTTC. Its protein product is CSVGTSGLRGYTF.